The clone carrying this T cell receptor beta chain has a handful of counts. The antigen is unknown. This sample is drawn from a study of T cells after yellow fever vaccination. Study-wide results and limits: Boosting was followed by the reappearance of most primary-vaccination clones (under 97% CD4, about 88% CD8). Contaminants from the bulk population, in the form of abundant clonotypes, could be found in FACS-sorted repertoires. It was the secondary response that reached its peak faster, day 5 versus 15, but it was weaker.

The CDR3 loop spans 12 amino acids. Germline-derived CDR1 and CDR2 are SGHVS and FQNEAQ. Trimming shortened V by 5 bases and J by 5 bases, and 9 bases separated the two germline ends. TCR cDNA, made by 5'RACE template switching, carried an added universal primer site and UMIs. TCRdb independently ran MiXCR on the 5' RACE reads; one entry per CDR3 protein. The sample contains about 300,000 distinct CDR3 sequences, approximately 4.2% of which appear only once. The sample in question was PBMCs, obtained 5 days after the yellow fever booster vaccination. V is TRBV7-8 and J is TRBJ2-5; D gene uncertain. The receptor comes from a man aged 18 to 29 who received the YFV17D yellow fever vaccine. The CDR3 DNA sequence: TGTGCCAGCAGCCGGATCGGCGAGACCCAGTACTTC. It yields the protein CASSRIGETQYF.